Sequencing of this T cell receptor (beta chain) was carried out in a study of blood T cell repertoires in COVID-19. V shed 2 bases and J 2 bases; nucleotides not matched to a gene: 7. The CDR3 spans 16 residues. Germline V CDR1 and CDR2: MDHEN, SYDVKM. Libraries were prepared by immunoSEQ multiplex PCR; TCRdb keeps only in-frame clonotypes and omits some of them. The sample lists 65,000 to 80,000 clones; 75% to 90% were seen once. The origin of this receptor is a man aged 45-65 years with active COVID-19. The specimen sequenced was peripheral blood. The chain employs TRBV28 and TRBJ1-2; 8 bases fit TRBD1. CDR3 protein: CASSLGSTGENYGYTF. The CDR3 DNA reads TGTGCCAGCAGTTTAGGGTCGACAGGGGAAAACTATGGCTACACCTTC.